Presented here are 29 T cell receptor beta chains from one specimen sequenced in a study of early T cells in non-severe SARS-CoV-2 infection. TCRdb processed the 5' RACE reads anew with MiXCR; each CDR3 protein has one entry. The table lists tens of thousands of distinct CDR3 sequences, roughly 10% of them singletons. The sequencing here drew on whole blood, taken at baseline. The receptor source for this set is an adult who was a healthcare worker with PCR-confirmed SARS-CoV-2 infection or an uninfected control (not recorded which).

This clonotype was counted only a few times. This rearrangement joins TRBV6-6 to TRBJ1-1; D gene ambiguous. Per the germline V gene, CDR1 is MNHNY and CDR2 is SVGAGI (reference sequence). The CDR3 totals 14 residues. V lost 4 bases to trimming and J lost 5 bases, with 14 bases between them. The CDR3 protein is CASSLWALGTEAFF. For the CDR3, the DNA is TGTGCCAGCAGTTTGTGGGCTTTGGGGACTGAAGCTTTCTTT.

This clonotype was detected a few times. V usage is TRBV7-8 and J usage is TRBJ2-1; 9 positions agree with TRBD2. With 1 base clipped from V and 1 base from J, the junction kept 5 bases outside the gene matches. The V gene's germline CDR1 is SGHVS and CDR2 FQNEAQ. CDR3 size: 17 residues. The CDR3 DNA is TGTGCCAGCAGCTTAGACCCTAGCGGGGCGTCCTACAATGAGCAGTTCTTC. Residues: CASSLDPSGASYNEQFF.

This clonotype was counted many times. The V call is TRBV19, the J call TRBJ2-3; D call uncertain. Germline CDR1 reads LNHDA; CDR2 reads SQIVND (reference sequence). Trimming stripped 1 base from V and 7 bases from J, with 3 bases between. The CDR3 loop spans 11 amino acids. CDR3 DNA sequence: TGTGCCAGTAGTATAGGTCATACGCAGTATTTT. It is translated as CASSIGHTQYF.

Only a few counts were recorded for this clonotype. V is TRBV6-5 and J is TRBJ2-3; no firm D call. Between the trimmed V and J ends, which lost 0 bases and 4 bases, there was a span of 8 bases. The CDR3 runs 14 residues. Per the germline V gene, CDR1 is MNHEY and CDR2 is SVGAGI. CDR3 sequence reads: CASSYSRDPDTQYF. DNA of the CDR3: TGTGCCAGCAGTTACTCCCGAGATCCAGATACGCAGTATTTT.

This clonotype has at least ten counts. This chain joins TRBV5-6 and TRBJ2-5, with TRBD2 matching 9 bases. The V gene's germline CDR1 is SGHDT and CDR2 YYEEEE. The J segment lost 3 bases and the V segment lost 3 bases, leaving 0 bases of the junction unmatched. The CDR3 is made up of 13 amino acids. The CDR3 region is CASSWTSEETQYF. For the CDR3, the DNA is TGTGCCAGCAGCTGGACTAGCGAAGAGACCCAGTACTTC.

The V gene is TRBV24-1, the J gene TRBJ2-3; 8 bases align to TRBD1. Per the germline V gene, CDR1 is KGHDR and CDR2 is SFDVKD. V shed 5 bases, J shed 0 bases, and the junction held 6 bases outside the gene matches. The CDR3 is 16 residues long. CDR3 sequence reads: CATSAGDRRSTDTQYF. The CDR3 region has the DNA TGTGCCACCAGTGCCGGGGACAGGAGAAGCACAGATACGCAGTATTTT.

This clonotype was picked up a small number of times. This chain uses TRBV6-2 or TRBV6-3 with TRBJ2-7, with 9 bases fitting TRBD1. Germline lookup yields CDR1 MNHEY and CDR2 SVGEGT. The length of the CDR3 is 15 residues. The ends lost 4 bases at V and 5 bases at J; junction bases unmatched: 9. The CDR3 sequence is CASSFAGQGSDEQYF. The CDR3 DNA reads TGTGCCAGCAGTTTTGCGGGACAGGGAAGCGACGAGCAGTACTTC.

The J gene is TRBJ2-1, the V gene TRBV12-3 or TRBV12-4; no reliable D call. This CDR3 is 16 amino acids long. V lost 4 bases and J 1 base, leaving 14 bases between the germline ends. CDR3 in DNA: TGTGCCAGCAGTTCAGGTGTGGGTTTATCCTACAATGAGCAGTTCTTC. It yields the protein CASSSGVGLSYNEQFF.

A word on this clonotype: One junction end disagrees with the germline gene, perhaps due to a read error. The genes are TRBV7-9 and TRBJ2-3; D is perhaps TRBD2 (5 bases). In germline, CDR1 is SEHNR, CDR2 FQNEAQ (reference sequence). The CDR3 is 15 residues long. The CDR3 loop reads CAGSPPGSSVDTQYF. The CDR3 bases are TGTGCCGGCAGCCCTCCGGGGAGTTCGGTTGATACGCAGTATTTT.

The gene calls are TRBV11-2 and TRBJ1-1, with D perhaps matching TRBD1 (6 bases). The V and J ends lost 4 bases and 1 base respectively, with 7 bases between them. The CDR3 consists of 13 residues. The V gene's germline CDR1 is SGHAT and CDR2 FQNNGV. The CDR3 DNA reads as TGTGCCAGCAGCTCGGGACAGAACACTGAAGCTTTCTTT. Protein product: CASSSGQNTEAFF.

In its sample, this clonotype was seen many times. The germline gene is not matched at one end of the junction; a read error may be the cause. This chain connects TRBV29-1 to TRBJ2-5, with a possible D match to TRBD2 (5 bases). CDR1 is SQVTM, CDR2 ANQGSEA, per germline. The CDR3 is 15 amino acids. This CDR3 is CSIEGTRQDQETQYF. The DNA of the CDR3 is TGCAGCATTGAAGGTACTAGGCAGGATCAAGAGACCCAGTACTTC.

This chain joins TRBV2 and TRBJ1-2; tentatively, D is TRBD1 (5 bases). CDR1 SNHLY and CDR2 FYNNEI come from the germline V gene. V shed 5 bases and J shed 8 bases, with 12 bases lying between them. This CDR3 has 12 residues. CDR3 bases: TGTGCCAGCAGTTCCAGGGATGGCGGCTACACCTTC. Translating it yields CASSSRDGGYTF.

This chain connects TRBV20-1 to TRBJ2-4, with D perhaps being TRBD1 or TRBD2 (5 bases each). The CDR3 has 13 amino acids. CDR1 is DFQATT and CDR2 is SNEGSKA in the germline V gene (reference sequence). V was clipped by 6 bases and J by 15 bases, with 24 bases between them. The chain's CDR3 is CSAMGPQENKRYF. The DNA for the CDR3 is TGCAGTGCGATGGGACCCCAAGAGAACAAGCGGTACTTC.

This sequence joins TRBV5-1 and TRBJ2-7; maybe TRBD2 (6 bases). CDR3 size: 13 residues. The V end was cut by 0 bases, the J end by 6 bases, with 10 bases between. CDR1 and CDR2 from the germline V gene are SGHRS and YFSETQ. The CDR3 spells CASSLGRAGEQYF. In DNA, the CDR3 is TGCGCCAGCAGCTTGGGGAGGGCCGGCGAGCAGTACTTC.

The chain is built from TRBV20-1 and TRBJ2-3; TRBD2 matches at 11 bases. CDR3 length equals 14 residues. Germline lookup yields CDR1 DFQATT and CDR2 SNEGSKA (reference sequence). Losses at the gene ends were 2 bases for V and 5 bases for J; bases not matched to a gene: 3. CDR3 in amino acids: CSARRLAGGDTQYF. CDR3 DNA sequence: TGCAGTGCTAGACGTCTAGCGGGGGGAGATACGCAGTATTTT.

The genes are TRBV9 and TRBJ1-2, with D tentatively TRBD1 (5 bases). Germline CDR1 reads SGDLS; CDR2 reads YYNGEE. CDR3 length: 13 residues. V dropped 4 bases and J dropped 4 bases, with 11 bases sitting between them. Here the CDR3 reads CASSRTGTYGYTF. The CDR3 region has the DNA TGTGCCAGCAGCCGAACCGGGACCTATGGCTACACCTTC.

This clonotype came up a few times. The chain has TRBV11-2 and TRBJ1-1; no clear D gene. Germline values: CDR1 SGHAT, CDR2 FQNNGV. Trimming pared 5 bases from V and 2 bases from J, leaving 12 bases between. This CDR3 comprises 14 residues. CDR3 amino acids: CASSLWRSNTEAFF. Here the CDR3 DNA reads TGTGCCAGCAGCCTCTGGCGGAGCAACACTGAAGCTTTCTTT.

The chain employs TRBV18 and TRBJ2-3; D possibly corresponds to TRBD1 (5 bases). V shed 6 bases and J shed 6 bases, with 10 bases lying between them. This CDR3 has 12 amino acids. From germline, CDR1 is KGHSH and CDR2 LQKENI. CDR3 region: CASSEKGDTQYF. In nucleotides, the CDR3 is TGTGCCAGCTCCGAGAAGGGGGATACGCAGTATTTT.

This clonotype was seen many times. No conserved phenylalanine or tryptophan ends this CDR3, so it is likely a read error. No DNA is shown, since the ends of the CDR3 on it are uncertain; the CDR3 is the one TCRdb lists. This chain joins TRBV2 and TRBJ2-1; the table calls TRBD2, which could not be checked here. With termini counted, the CDR3 has 13 amino acids. Germline V CDR1 and CDR2: SNHLY, FYNNEI. The CDR3 region is CASRRTSGGAESI.

This clonotype was seen more than once but under ten times. This chain links TRBV5-5 with TRBJ1-1, with TRBD1 matching over 10 bases. V lost 1 base to trimming and J lost 3 bases; unmatched junction nucleotides: 3. CDR1 SGHKS and CDR2 YYEKEE come from the germline V gene (reference sequence). This CDR3 contains 15 residues. The CDR3 sequence: CASSLSGQGYTEAFF. The CDR3, as DNA: TGTGCCAGCAGCTTGTCGGGACAGGGGTACACTGAAGCTTTCTTT.

This clonotype was seen only a few times. This chain links TRBV9 with TRBJ1-6, with a possible D match to TRBD1 (5 bases). This CDR3 region has 15 residues. V was clipped by 0 bases and J by 7 bases, with 11 bases between them. Germline assignment: CDR1 SGDLS and CDR2 YYNGEE. The CDR3 region is CASSVGGLENSPLHF. In nucleotides, the CDR3 is TGTGCCAGCAGCGTAGGGGGACTGGAAAATTCACCCCTCCACTTT.

In its sample, this clonotype was seen many times. The CDR3 here is CASSLSGAGGYTF. The DNA of the CDR3 is TGTGCCAGCAGCTTATCGGGGGCGGGCGGCTACACCTTC. J is TRBJ1-2 and V is TRBV7-3; D might be TRBD1 (6 bases). Trimming pared 2 bases from V and 8 bases from J, leaving 12 bases between. From germline, CDR1 is SGHTA and CDR2 FQGTGA. The CDR3 loop spans 13 amino acids.

This clonotype has at least ten counts. The chain employs TRBV7-2 and TRBJ2-4, with D unclear. The CDR3 has 14 residues. Germline CDR1 SGHTA, CDR2 FQGNSA. Trimming removed 4 bases at V and 3 bases at J, with 10 bases between. The CDR3 spells CASSSSLGKNIQYF. The CDR3 DNA is TGTGCCAGCAGCTCGAGCCTGGGCAAAAACATTCAGTACTTC.

This clonotype was counted between two and nine times. This chain uses TRBV12-3 or TRBV12-4 with TRBJ2-7; TRBD1 matches 10 bases. Losses at the gene ends were 3 bases for V and 2 bases for J; bases not matched to a gene: 4. The CDR3 extends over 15 amino acids. CDR3 DNA: TGTGCCAGCAGTTTGACAGGGGGCAGAACCTACGAGCAGTACTTC. As protein: CASSLTGGRTYEQYF.

The chain recombines TRBV29-1 with TRBJ1-1; no reliable D call. V lost 7 bases to trimming and J lost 1 base, with 13 bases between them. Germline assignment: CDR1 SQVTM and CDR2 ANQGSEA. This CDR3 spans 13 amino acids. The CDR3 reads CSASDKANTEAFF. The CDR3 region has the DNA TGCAGCGCCTCTGATAAGGCGAACACTGAAGCTTTCTTT.

This clonotype has a handful of counts. This chain's CDR3 is CASSDSLGGIVNTIYF. The DNA for the CDR3 is TGTGCCAGCAGTGATAGTTTGGGCGGTATCGTGAACACCATATATTTT. The chain has TRBV6-5 and TRBJ1-3; D is uncertain. Trimming removed 5 bases from V and 7 bases from J, with 21 bases in between. The CDR3 totals 16 residues. CDR1 and CDR2 from the germline V gene are MNHEY and SVGAGI.

The chain recombines TRBV10-1 with TRBJ2-3; maybe TRBD1 (6 bases). Germline V gives CDR1 WNHNN, CDR2 SYGVQD (reference sequence). CDR3 length: 14 residues. V was trimmed by 2 bases and J by 12 bases, leaving 18 bases between them. The DNA for the CDR3 is TGCGCCAGCAGTGAGAGTTTAAACAGGGACCCCCAGTATTTT. This encodes CASSESLNRDPQYF.

This clonotype has ten or more counts. The chain links TRBV25-1 to TRBJ1-1; D possibly corresponds to TRBD1 (5 bases). The CDR3 sequence is 15 residues long. The V end lost 8 bases, the J end lost 6 bases, and 22 bases lay between the germline ends. Germline lookup yields CDR1 MGHDK and CDR2 SYGVNS. CDR3 sequence (DNA): TGTGCCAGCGCAAGCCATACAGGCGGGTATGCTGAAGCTTTCTTT. It encodes CASASHTGGYAEAFF.

A few counts support this clonotype. The V gene is TRBV6-1, the J gene TRBJ2-3, with D perhaps TRBD1 or TRBD2 (5 bases each). V was clipped by 1 base and J by 4 bases, with 15 bases between them. Germline CDR1 and CDR2: MNHNS and SASEGT. The CDR3 totals 16 residues. This CDR3 reads CASSEGRGRGPDTQYF. DNA for the CDR3: TGTGCCAGCAGTGAAGGGCGCGGCCGGGGACCAGATACGCAGTATTTT.